This is a list of T cell receptor beta chains from one sample in a study of blood T cell repertoires in COVID-19. This table comes from immunoSEQ multiplex PCR, and its TCRdb copy is limited to in-frame clones, with some not included. The sample yields around 280,000 clones, about 90% seen once. Sequencing was done on a sample of peripheral blood. The receptor source for this set is a woman younger than 45 with COVID-19, enrolled during active disease. Each CDR3 is given with its conserved first and last residue. A D gene is named only where the DNA matches it firmly. Size tells how often a clone was seen (once, few, many) or the class of an expanded clone, and some rows leave it out.

V gene	D gene	clone size	J gene	CDR3 DNA	CDR3 protein
TRBV5-1	-	-	TRBJ2-3	TGCGCCAGCAGCTTGGTGGGGACAACCACAGATACGCAGTATTTT	CASSLVGTTTDTQYF
TRBV28	-	-	TRBJ1-1	TGTGCCAGCAGTTTAAGGACAGACTTAAACACTGAAGCTTTCTTT	CASSLRTDLNTEAFF
TRBV19	TRBD1	-	TRBJ2-3	TGTGCCAGTAGTGGACAGGGGGCAGGCGCAGATACGCAGTATTTT	CASSGQGAGADTQYF
TRBV28	TRBD2	-	TRBJ2-4	TGTGCCAGCAGTCCAGGACTAGCGGGAGGGCAGAACATTCAGTACTTC	CASSPGLAGGQNIQYF
TRBV19	TRBD2	-	TRBJ2-2	TGTGCCAGTCGGACTAGCGGGAGCACCGGGGAGCTGTTTTTT	CASRTSGSTGELFF
TRBV6-5	-	-	TRBJ2-7	TGTGCCAGCAGTTACTCAGAGGGTACCAGCTACGAGCAGTACTTC	CASSYSEGTSYEQYF
TRBV7-6	TRBD2	-	TRBJ2-3	TGTGCCAGCAGCTCGGGACTAGCGGGAGAGGCAGATACGCAGTATTTT	CASSSGLAGEADTQYF
TRBV5-1	-	-	TRBJ2-7	TGCGCCAGCAGGTCTCTAGCGAGCGACTCCTACGAGCAGTACTTC	CASRSLASDSYEQYF
TRBV5-1	TRBD1	-	TRBJ1-2	TGCGCCAGCAGCTACCGGGACAGGGGAGACTATGGCTACACCTTC	CASSYRDRGDYGYTF
TRBV28	TRBD2	-	TRBJ2-3	TGTGCCAGCAGGGGAGCTAGCGGGAGGGCCGGAGATACGCAGTATTTT	CASRGASGRAGDTQYF
TRBV13	-	-	TRBJ1-1	TGTGCCAGCAGCTTTAGAGGCGCTGAAGCTTTCTTT	CASSFRGAEAFF
TRBV6-1	-	once	TRBJ1-5	TGTGCCAGCAGTGAGGCCGGCGGGCGGCAGCCCCAGCATTTT	CASSEAGGRQPQHF
TRBV5-1	TRBD1	-	TRBJ2-2	TGCGCCAGCAGCCCGGGACAGGTCCTCAACACCGGGGAGCTGTTTTTT	CASSPGQVLNTGELFF
TRBV10-2	-	-	TRBJ1-2	TGCGCCAGCACGGGAGGTGGGCGTCCTAGCTATGGCTACACCTTC	CASTGGGRPSYGYTF
TRBV25-1	TRBD2	-	TRBJ2-2	TGTGCCAGCAGTGTGCAGGGCGGGAGCACCGGGGAGCTGTTTTTT	CASSVQGGSTGELFF
TRBV30	-	-	TRBJ1-1	TGTGCCTGGAGTGTCTTGGGGGCTGAAGGGGCTTTCTTT	CAWSVLGAEGAFF
TRBV30	TRBD1	-	TRBJ1-3	TGTGCCTGGAGAGATGTGACAGGGGCTGGAAACACCATATATTTT	CAWRDVTGAGNTIYF
TRBV6-4	-	-	TRBJ1-5	TGTGCCAGCAGCGAGCAGGGGAGCCAGCCCCAGCATTTT	CASSEQGSQPQHF
TRBV18	-	-	TRBJ2-3	TGTGCCAGCTCACCGAGCTCGGTCGCAGATACGCAGTATTTT	CASSPSSVADTQYF
TRBV2	-	-	TRBJ1-1	TGTGCCAGCACCCCTTGGGAGGGCAACACTGAAGCTTTCTTT	CASTPWEGNTEAFF
TRBV6-4	TRBD1	few	TRBJ1-5	TGTGCCAGCACCTTGGACAGGGTGGGTTTTAGCAATCAGCCCCAGCATTTT	CASTLDRVGFSNQPQHF
TRBV6-5	TRBD1	once	TRBJ1-2	TGTGCCAGTTCTGGGACAGGCTATGGCTACACCTTC	CASSGTGYGYTF
TRBV6-1	TRBD1	once	TRBJ1-5	TGTGCCAGCAGTGAACAGGGGGCGAGACAGCCCCAGCATTTT	CASSEQGARQPQHF
TRBV5-8	-	-	TRBJ1-1	TGTGCCAGCAGCTTGGATTACGGGGCTGAAGCTTTCTTT	CASSLDYGAEAFF
TRBV7-2	-	-	TRBJ1-1	TGTGCCAGCACCTTAGTTGGACAGACTGAAGCTTTCTTT	CASTLVGQTEAFF
TRBV6-6	TRBD2	-	TRBJ2-1	TGTGCCAGCAATCTAAGGGGGGGCGGGAGGAGCGGCGAGCAGTTCTTC	CASNLRGGGRSGEQFF
TRBV27	TRBD2	-	TRBJ2-4	TGTGCCAGCAGTCCCAGCGGGAGAGGAGCCAAAAACATTCAGTACTTC	CASSPSGRGAKNIQYF
TRBV28	TRBD2	-	TRBJ2-7	TGTGCCACTTCGTCCGGGACTACCGAGCAGTACTTC	CATSSGTTEQYF
TRBV19	-	-	TRBJ1-4	TGTGCCAGTAGTATAGATTGGAGGGGACGAGAAAAACTGTTTTTT	CASSIDWRGREKLFF
TRBV7-9	TRBD1	-	TRBJ1-3	TGTGCCAGCAGCCGGGACAGGGTTTCAAACACCATATATTTT	CASSRDRVSNTIYF
TRBV6-2/TRBV6-3	TRBD2	-	TRBJ2-7	TGTGCCAGCAGTTCCGGGCGGGAGATATACGAGCAGTACTTC	CASSSGREIYEQYF
TRBV11-2	-	once	TRBJ1-3	TGTGCCAGCAGCGACTACAGAGGCTTGCCTGGAAACACCATATATTTT	CASSDYRGLPGNTIYF
TRBV29-1	TRBD2	-	TRBJ2-3	TGCAGCGTTGTGGGTAGCGGGAACCCAGATACGCAGTATTTT	CSVVGSGNPDTQYF
TRBV14	-	-	TRBJ2-7	TGTGCCAGCAGCCAAGATCTGGCAGACGAGCAGTACTTC	CASSQDLADEQYF
TRBV9	-	once	TRBJ2-5	TGTGCCAGCAGCGTACTTGGCATCCAAGAGACCCAGTACTTC	CASSVLGIQETQYF
TRBV6-5	TRBD1	-	TRBJ1-4	TGTGCCAGCGCCCGATGGGACAGGGGAAATGAAAAACTGTTTTTT	CASARWDRGNEKLFF
TRBV7-9	TRBD1	-	TRBJ2-5	TGTGCCAGCAGCGCGTACAGGGGGCAAGAGACCCAGTACTTC	CASSAYRGQETQYF
TRBV27	-	-	TRBJ1-5	TGTGCCAGCAGTTTACAGGGTATCAATCAGCCCCAGCATTTT	CASSLQGINQPQHF
TRBV5-6	TRBD1	-	TRBJ1-2	TGTGCCAGCAGCTTGGGGGACAGGGATTGCACCTTC	CASSLGDRDCTF
TRBV10-3	TRBD1	few	TRBJ1-2	TGTGCCATCAGTGAGGAAGGGGGCGTGGGCTATGGCTACACCTTC	CAISEEGGVGYGYTF
TRBV7-9	TRBD2	-	TRBJ2-1	TGTGCCAGCAGCTTAGTTGTAGCGGGAGGATACAATGAGCAGTTCTTC	CASSLVVAGGYNEQFF
TRBV28	-	-	TRBJ2-7	TGTGCCAGCAGTCCCACGGGCCGGGGAGAGCAGTACTTC	CASSPTGRGEQYF
TRBV5-1	TRBD1	-	TRBJ2-2	TGCGCCAGCAGCTATCGCGGGACAGGGGCGAACACCGGGGAGCTGTTTTTT	CASSYRGTGANTGELFF
TRBV5-1	TRBD2	-	TRBJ2-3	TGCGCCAGCAGCCCTCTTGGGGCGGGAGGGCCAACAGATACGCAGTATTTT	CASSPLGAGGPTDTQYF
TRBV11-2	TRBD2	-	TRBJ2-5	TGTGCCAGCAGCTTTGATACGGGAGGGGAGGAGACCCAGTACTTC	CASSFDTGGEETQYF
TRBV4-3	-	-	TRBJ2-2	TGCGCCAGCAGCCCTAGCTTGAGCATGGGACTCACCGGGGAGCTGTTTTTT	CASSPSLSMGLTGELFF
TRBV5-4	TRBD1	-	TRBJ1-2	TGTGCCAGCAGCTTGGGGCCCGGGACAGGGGGCCGGGGCTACACCTTC	CASSLGPGTGGRGYTF
TRBV2	-	-	TRBJ1-5	TGTGCCAGCACAGGGGATGAACAGCCCCAGCATTTT	CASTGDEQPQHF
TRBV27	-	-	TRBJ2-5	TGTGCCAGCAGCTCAGGCGGGGGCGAGGGAGAGACCCAGTACTTC	CASSSGGGEGETQYF
TRBV6-5	-	-	TRBJ2-7	TGTGCCAGCAGTTACTCCGAAGGGGAAGAGCAGTACTTC	CASSYSEGEEQYF
TRBV6-5	TRBD2	-	TRBJ2-5	TGTGCCTCCGAATCGGGGGGTCGGGAGACCCAGTACTTC	CASESGGRETQYF
TRBV27	TRBD2	-	TRBJ2-3	TGTGCCAGCGCGATACCGGGACTAGCGGGAGGTATTGCAGATACGCAGTATTTT	CASAIPGLAGGIADTQYF
TRBV9	TRBD1	-	TRBJ2-5	TGTGCCAGCAGCACCGGACAGGTCCCCAACCGAGAGACCCAGTACTTC	CASSTGQVPNRETQYF
TRBV6-2/TRBV6-3	TRBD1	-	TRBJ1-1	TGTGCCAGCAGTTATCGAGGGGGCCTTGAAGCTTTCTTT	CASSYRGGLEAFF
TRBV10-1	TRBD2	once	TRBJ2-2	TGCGCCAGCAGTGAGTCGAAAACTAGCGGCGCCGGGGAGCTGTTTTTT	CASSESKTSGAGELFF
TRBV19	-	once	TRBJ2-7	TGTGCCACCGTACTGGGGGGTGAGCAGTACTTC	CATVLGGEQYF